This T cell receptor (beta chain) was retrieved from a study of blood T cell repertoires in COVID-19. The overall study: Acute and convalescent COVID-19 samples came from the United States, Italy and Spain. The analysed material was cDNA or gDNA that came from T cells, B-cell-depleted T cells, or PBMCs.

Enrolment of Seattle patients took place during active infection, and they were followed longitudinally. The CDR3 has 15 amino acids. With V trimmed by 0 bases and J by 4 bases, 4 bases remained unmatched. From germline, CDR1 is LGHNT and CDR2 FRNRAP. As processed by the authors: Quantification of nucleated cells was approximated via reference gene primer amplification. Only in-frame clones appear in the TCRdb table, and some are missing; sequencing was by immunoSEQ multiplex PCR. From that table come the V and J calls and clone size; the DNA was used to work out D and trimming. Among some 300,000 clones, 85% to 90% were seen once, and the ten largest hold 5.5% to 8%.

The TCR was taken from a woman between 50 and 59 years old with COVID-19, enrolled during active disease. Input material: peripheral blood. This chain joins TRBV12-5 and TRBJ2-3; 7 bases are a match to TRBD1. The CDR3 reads CASGLVRGPPDTQYF. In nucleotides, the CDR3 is TGTGCTAGTGGTTTGGTTAGGGGGCCCCCAGATACGCAGTATTTT.